The entry that follows covers one TCR beta chain sequence. Antigen unknown. This sample was taken from a study of T cell clonotyping in hematopoietic cell transplantation. Study-level findings and limits: No sorting was done, leaving CD4 and CD8 contributions mixed. Few recipient clonotypes overlapped donors; over 95% were de novo at given depth. Higher Inverse Simpson Index values in graft donor and pretransplant recipient predicted broader posttransplant TCR diversity.

Data came from immunoSEQ multiplex PCR; TCRdb stores just in-frame clones and leaves some out. The profile covers around 16,000 clones, with 61% appearing a single time and approximately 12% taken by the ten largest. The CDR3 covers 15 residues. V was pared by 0 bases and J by 4 bases, with 13 bases between. CDR1 and CDR2 (germline): GTSNPN, SVGIG (reference sequence). Recipient blood drawn about 28 days pretransplant and days 30, 100, 180 after. The sample was PBMCs, taken 30 days after allogeneic stem cell transplant. The chain is built from TRBV30 and TRBJ1-5; D not certain. This TCR came from a male patient between 50 and 60 years old who had an allogeneic stem cell transplant from an unrelated donor, so T cells may come from the graft donor. Some clones in this sample may be carry-over from other donors' samples. This chain's CDR3 is CAWSVMEQVNQPQHF. The CDR3 coding sequence is TGTGCCTGGAGTGTAATGGAGCAGGTAAATCAGCCCCAGCATTTT. The complete variable domain, with remaining parts taken from reference TRBV30 and TRBJ1-5, reads SQTIHQWPATLVQPVGSPLSLECTVEGTSNPNLYWYRQAAGRGLQLLFYSVGIGQISSEVPQNLSASRPQDRQFILSSKKLLLSDSGFYLCAWSVMEQVNQPQHFGDGTRLSIL.